This is a list of T cell receptor beta chains from one sample in a study of blood T cell repertoires in COVID-19. Assay: immunoSEQ multiplex PCR; the TCRdb copy retains only in-frame clones and omits some. In the table there are 200,000 to 250,000 clones, roughly 90% of which are singletons. The sequencing sample was made of peripheral blood. The receptors come from a woman aged 45-59 years with acute or convalescent COVID-19. Both conserved end residues are part of each CDR3. The D gene is left open where the match is weak. Clone size is given for some rows only: seen once, a few or many times, or a class if the clone is expanded.

d_gene	j_gene	v_gene	len	abundance	CDR3nt	CDR3aa
-	TRBJ2-7	TRBV6-6	15	-	TGTGCCAGCAGTTACGAGGGCGAGGGCGGCTACGAGCAGTACTTC	CASSYEGEGGYEQYF
-	TRBJ2-2	TRBV5-4	16	-	TGTGCCAGCAGCCCTGGGGGCACCGCAACGCCGGGGGAGCTGTTTTTT	CASSPGGTATPGELFF
-	TRBJ2-1	TRBV11-3	15	-	TGTGCCAGCAGCTCAAATTACAGGGTGCACAATGAGCAGTTCTTC	CASSSNYRVHNEQFF
-	TRBJ1-4	TRBV6-5	15	once	TGTGCCAGCAGTTACTCCGGGACATTGAAGGGAAAACTGTTTTTT	CASSYSGTLKGKLFF
TRBD1	TRBJ1-5	TRBV6-6	16	-	TGTGCCAGCAGTTACAGCGGGACAGGGGGAAATCAGCCCCAGCATTTT	CASSYSGTGGNQPQHF
TRBD1	TRBJ1-5	TRBV19	18	-	TGTGCCAGTAGTATAGACCCTGGGAGGACAGGGGGTGGCCAGCCCCAGCATTTT	CASSIDPGRTGGGQPQHF
-	TRBJ1-2	TRBV5-4	14	-	TGTGCCAGCAGCCTCCAGACAGGAACCTATGGCTACACCTTC	CASSLQTGTYGYTF
TRBD1	TRBJ1-6	TRBV27	17	-	TGTGCCAGCAGTTTGACAGGGACCAGCTCCTATAATTCACCCCTCCACTTT	CASSLTGTSSYNSPLHF
-	TRBJ1-4	TRBV11-2	14	-	TGTGCCAGCAGCTTAGCAGCAGGGGTCGAAAAACTGTTTTTT	CASSLAAGVEKLFF
-	TRBJ1-1	TRBV13	16	-	TGTGCCAGCAGCCCTGAGCCGTGGAGGGGGAACACTGAAGCTTTCTTT	CASSPEPWRGNTEAFF
-	TRBJ1-1	TRBV12-5	15	-	TGTGCTAGTGGTTCAAGGGACGGGAGGCAAGTGGAAGCTTTCTTT	CASGSRDGRQVEAFF
-	TRBJ1-1	TRBV2	15	-	TGTGCCAGCAGTGAACAGACAGCTCAAAACACTGAAGCTTTCTTT	CASSEQTAQNTEAFF
-	TRBJ2-4	TRBV5-1	14	-	TGCGCCAGCAGCCCCGGGACGGGGGACGACATTCAGTACTTC	CASSPGTGDDIQYF
-	TRBJ2-1	TRBV5-1	11	-	TGCGCCAGCAGCGTCTTGAGTGAGCAGTTCTTC	CASSVLSEQFF
-	TRBJ1-2	TRBV7-8	13	-	TGTGCCAGCAGCCGTGACAGGCAATATGGCTACACCTTC	CASSRDRQYGYTF
-	TRBJ2-3	TRBV11-3	14	-	TGTGCCAGCAGATTGCACAGAATTACAGATACGCAGTATTTT	CASRLHRITDTQYF
-	TRBJ2-7	TRBV4-2	22	-	TGTGCCAGCAGCCAAGAATTCGTTGGGCCAGGATCCTTGGCCGCGTACTCCTACGAGCAGTACTTC	CASSQEFVGPGSLAAYSYEQYF
-	TRBJ1-1	TRBV2	13	once	TGTGCCAGCTTATGGGGGGGGGAGACTGAAGCTTTCTTT	CASLWGGETEAFF
-	TRBJ2-3	TRBV4-3	16	-	TGCGCCAGCAGCCAAGGAGGGGGAGACCCCACAGATACGCAGTATTTT	CASSQGGGDPTDTQYF
-	TRBJ1-1	TRBV15	14	few	TGTGCCACCAGCAGAGCTCCAGGGAACACTGAAGCTTTCTTT	CATSRAPGNTEAFF